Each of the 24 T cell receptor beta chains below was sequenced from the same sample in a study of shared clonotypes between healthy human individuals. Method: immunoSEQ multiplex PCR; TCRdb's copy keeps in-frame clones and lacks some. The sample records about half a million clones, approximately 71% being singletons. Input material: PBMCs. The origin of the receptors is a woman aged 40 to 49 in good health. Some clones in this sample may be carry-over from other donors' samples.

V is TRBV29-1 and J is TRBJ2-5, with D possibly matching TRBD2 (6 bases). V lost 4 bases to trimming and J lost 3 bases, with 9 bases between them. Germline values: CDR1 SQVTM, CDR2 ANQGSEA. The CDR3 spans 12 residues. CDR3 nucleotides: TGCAGCGTTGGGGTAGCGGAAGAGACCCAGTACTTC. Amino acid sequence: CSVGVAEETQYF.

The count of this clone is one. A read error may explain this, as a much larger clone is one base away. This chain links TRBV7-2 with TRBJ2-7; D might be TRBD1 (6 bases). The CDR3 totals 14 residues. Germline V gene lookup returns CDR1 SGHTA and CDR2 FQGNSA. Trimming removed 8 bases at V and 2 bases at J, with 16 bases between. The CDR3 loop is CASGKGDIAYEQYF. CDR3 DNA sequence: TGTGCCAGCGGGAAAGGGGACATAGCCTACGAGCAGTACTTC.

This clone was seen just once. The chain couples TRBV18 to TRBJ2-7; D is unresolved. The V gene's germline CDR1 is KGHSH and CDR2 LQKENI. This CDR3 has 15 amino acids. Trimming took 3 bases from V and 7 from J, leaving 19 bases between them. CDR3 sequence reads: CASSPSLPSREEQYF. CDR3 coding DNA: TGTGCCAGCTCACCCTCGTTGCCCTCACGAGAGGAGCAGTACTTC.

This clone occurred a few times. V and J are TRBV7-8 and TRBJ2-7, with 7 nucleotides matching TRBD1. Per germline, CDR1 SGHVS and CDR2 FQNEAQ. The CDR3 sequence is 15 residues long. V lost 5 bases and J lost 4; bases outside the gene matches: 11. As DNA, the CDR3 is TGTGCCAGCAGCACAAATAGGGACAGCCTGTACGAGCAGTACTTC. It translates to CASSTNRDSLYEQYF.

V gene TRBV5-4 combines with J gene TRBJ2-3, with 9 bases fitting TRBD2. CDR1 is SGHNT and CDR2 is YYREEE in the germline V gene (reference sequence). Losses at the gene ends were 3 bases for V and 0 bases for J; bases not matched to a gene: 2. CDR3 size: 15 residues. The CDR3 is CASSSLAGSTDTQYF. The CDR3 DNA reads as TGTGCCAGCAGCTCCCTAGCGGGGAGCACAGATACGCAGTATTTT.

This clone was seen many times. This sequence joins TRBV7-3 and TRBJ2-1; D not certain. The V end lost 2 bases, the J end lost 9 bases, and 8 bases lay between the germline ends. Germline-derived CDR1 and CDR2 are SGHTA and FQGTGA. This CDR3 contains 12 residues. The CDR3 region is CASSLGSTEQFF. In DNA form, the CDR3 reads TGTGCCAGCAGCTTAGGGTCCACTGAGCAGTTCTTC.

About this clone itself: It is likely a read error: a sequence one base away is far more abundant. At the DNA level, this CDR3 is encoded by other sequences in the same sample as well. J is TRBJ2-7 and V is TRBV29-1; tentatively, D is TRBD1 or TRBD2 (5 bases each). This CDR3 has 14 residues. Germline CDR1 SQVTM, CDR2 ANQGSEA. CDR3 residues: CSVEDGRQSYEQYF. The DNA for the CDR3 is TGTAGCGTTGAAGATGGGAGACAGAGCTACGAGCAGTACTTC.

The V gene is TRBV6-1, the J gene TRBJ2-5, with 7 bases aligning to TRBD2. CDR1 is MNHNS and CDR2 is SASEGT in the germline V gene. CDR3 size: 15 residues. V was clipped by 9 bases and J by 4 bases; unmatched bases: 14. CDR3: CASLPGATGGETQYF. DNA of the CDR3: TGTGCCAGTCTCCCCGGGGCTACGGGGGGAGAGACCCAGTACTTC.

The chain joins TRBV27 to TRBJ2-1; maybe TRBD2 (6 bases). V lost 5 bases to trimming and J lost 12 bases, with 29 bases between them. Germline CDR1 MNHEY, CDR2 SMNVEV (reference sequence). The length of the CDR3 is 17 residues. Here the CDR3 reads CASSHGQVGRHKPGQFF. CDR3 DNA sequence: TGTGCCAGCAGTCATGGCCAGGTGGGGAGGCACAAGCCCGGGCAGTTCTTC.

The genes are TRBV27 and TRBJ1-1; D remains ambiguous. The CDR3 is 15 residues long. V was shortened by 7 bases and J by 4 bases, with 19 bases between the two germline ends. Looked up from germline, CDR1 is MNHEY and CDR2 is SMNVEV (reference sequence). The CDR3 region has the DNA TGTGCCAGCACCAGATCGCGGATTATGGGCACTGAAGCTTTCTTT. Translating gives CASTRSRIMGTEAFF.

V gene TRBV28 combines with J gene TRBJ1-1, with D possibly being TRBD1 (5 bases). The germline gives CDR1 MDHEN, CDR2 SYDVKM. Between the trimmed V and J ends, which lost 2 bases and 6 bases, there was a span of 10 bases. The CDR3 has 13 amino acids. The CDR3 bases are TGTGCCAGCAGTTTACAGGGATTGTCTGAAGCTTTCTTT. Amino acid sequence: CASSLQGLSEAFF.

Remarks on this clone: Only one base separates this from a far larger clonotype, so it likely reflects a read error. For the CDR3, the DNA is TGTGCCAGCGGGCGGACAGGAGTCGATCAGCCCCAGCATTTT. Translation: CASGRTGVDQPQHF. The genes are TRBV6-6 and TRBJ1-5; 7 bases align to TRBD1. Trimming took 8 bases from V and 5 from J; bases not matched to a gene: 9. Germline assignment: CDR1 MNHNY and CDR2 SVGAGI (reference sequence). This CDR3 has 14 amino acids.

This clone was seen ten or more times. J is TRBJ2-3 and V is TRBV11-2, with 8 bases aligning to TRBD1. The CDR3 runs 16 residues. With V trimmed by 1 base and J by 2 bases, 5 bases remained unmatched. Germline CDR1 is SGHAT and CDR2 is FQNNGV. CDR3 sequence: CASSLGNRGSTDTQYF. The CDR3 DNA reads TGTGCCAGCAGCTTAGGTAACAGGGGGTCCACAGATACGCAGTATTTT.

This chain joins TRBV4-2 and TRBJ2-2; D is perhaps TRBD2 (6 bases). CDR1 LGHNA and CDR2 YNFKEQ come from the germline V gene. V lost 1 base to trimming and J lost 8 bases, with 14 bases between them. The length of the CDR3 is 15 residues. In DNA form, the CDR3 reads TGTGCCAGCAGCCAAGCCGGGACTTCTGCAGGGGAGCTGTTTTTT. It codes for CASSQAGTSAGELFF.

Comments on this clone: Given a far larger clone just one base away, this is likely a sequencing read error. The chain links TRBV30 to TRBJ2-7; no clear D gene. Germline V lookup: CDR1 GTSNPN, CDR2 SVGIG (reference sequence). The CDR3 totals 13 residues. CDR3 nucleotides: TGTGTCTGGAGTGTGTCCTTCGAAAGCGAGCAGTACTTC. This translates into CVWSVSFESEQYF.

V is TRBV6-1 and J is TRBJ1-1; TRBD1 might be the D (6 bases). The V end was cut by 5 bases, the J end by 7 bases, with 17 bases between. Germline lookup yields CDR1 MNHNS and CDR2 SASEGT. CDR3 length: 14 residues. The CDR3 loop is CASSIQRTVSEAFF. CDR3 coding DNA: TGTGCCAGCAGTATCCAACGGACAGTCAGTGAAGCTTTCTTT.

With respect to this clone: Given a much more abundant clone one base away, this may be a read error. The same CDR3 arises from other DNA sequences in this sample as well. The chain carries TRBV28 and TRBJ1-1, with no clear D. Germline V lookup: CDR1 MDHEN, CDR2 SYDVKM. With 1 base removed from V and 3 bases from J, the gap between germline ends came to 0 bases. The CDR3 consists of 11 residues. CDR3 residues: CASSLYTEAFF. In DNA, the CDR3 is TGTGCCAGCAGTTTATACACTGAAGCTTTCTTT.

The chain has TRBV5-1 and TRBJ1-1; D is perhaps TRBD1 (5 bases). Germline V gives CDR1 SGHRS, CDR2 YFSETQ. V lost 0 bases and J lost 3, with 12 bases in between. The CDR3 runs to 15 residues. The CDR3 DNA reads TGCGCCAGCAGCTTGGTCCCCGGGGCGGACACTGAAGCTTTCTTT. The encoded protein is CASSLVPGADTEAFF.

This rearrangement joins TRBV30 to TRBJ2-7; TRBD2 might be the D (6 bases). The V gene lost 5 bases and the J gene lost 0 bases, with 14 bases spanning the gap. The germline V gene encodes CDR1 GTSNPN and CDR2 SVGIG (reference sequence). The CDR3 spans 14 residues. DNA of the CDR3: TGTGCCTGGGCCCGTAGCGGAAACTCCTACGAGCAGTACTTC. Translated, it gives CAWARSGNSYEQYF.

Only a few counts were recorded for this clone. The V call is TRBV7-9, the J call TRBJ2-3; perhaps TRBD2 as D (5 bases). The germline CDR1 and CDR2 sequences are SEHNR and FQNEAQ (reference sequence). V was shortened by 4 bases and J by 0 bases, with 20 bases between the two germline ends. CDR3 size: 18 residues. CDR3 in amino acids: CASSSTGLRSSSTDTQYF. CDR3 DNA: TGTGCCAGCAGCTCGACTGGACTGAGAAGCTCTAGCACAGATACGCAGTATTTT.

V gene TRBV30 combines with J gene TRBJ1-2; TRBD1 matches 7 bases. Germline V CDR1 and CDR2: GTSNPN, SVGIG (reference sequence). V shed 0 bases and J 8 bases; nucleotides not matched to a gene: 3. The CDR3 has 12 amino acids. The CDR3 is CAWSVGGSGYTF. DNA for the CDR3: TGTGCCTGGAGTGTAGGGGGCTCAGGCTACACCTTC.

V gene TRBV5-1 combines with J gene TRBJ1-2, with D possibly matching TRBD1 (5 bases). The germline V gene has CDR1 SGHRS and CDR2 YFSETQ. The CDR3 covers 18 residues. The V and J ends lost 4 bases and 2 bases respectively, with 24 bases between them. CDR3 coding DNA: TGCGCCAGCAGCCTAGACTGGCGGCTCCCGGGGGGAAACTATGGCTACACCTTC. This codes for CASSLDWRLPGGNYGYTF.

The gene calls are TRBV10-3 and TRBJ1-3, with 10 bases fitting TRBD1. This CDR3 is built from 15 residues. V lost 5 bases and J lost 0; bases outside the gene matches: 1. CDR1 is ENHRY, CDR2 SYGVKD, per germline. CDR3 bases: TGTGCCATCAGTCGGACAGGGGGCTCTGGAAACACCATATATTTT. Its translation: CAISRTGGSGNTIYF.

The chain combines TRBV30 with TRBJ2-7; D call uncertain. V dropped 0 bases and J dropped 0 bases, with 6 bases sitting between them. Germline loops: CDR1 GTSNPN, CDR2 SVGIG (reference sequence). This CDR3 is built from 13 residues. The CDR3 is CAWSVGSSYEQYF. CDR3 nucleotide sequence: TGTGCCTGGAGTGTGGGCAGCTCCTACGAGCAGTACTTC.